The TCR beta chain under discussion was sequenced for a study of T cells expressing NK-cell markers. Study-level background: Sorted CD3+CD56-NKG2C+, CD3+CD56+NKG2C- and CD3+CD56+NKG2C+ T cells were the source of the TCR beta repertoires. Sequencing covered eight donors, seven HCMV-seropositive and one seronegative.

Note on this clonotype: Its antigen is undetermined.

The CDR3 has 16 residues. Germline values: CDR1 DFQATT, CDR2 SNEGSKA (reference sequence). The study, taken as a whole, reports: In more than 5 donors, dominant CD3+CD56+NKG2C+ clones formed roughly 1.0-7.5% of CD8+ cells. Dominance of the CD3+CD56-NKG2C+ fraction by these clonotypes also held in several donors.

TCRdb reprocessed the 5' RACE reads and stores each CDR3 protein as one record, lacking DNA. In total, the table holds 500,000 to 600,000 distinct CDR3 sequences. The chain combines TRBV20-1 with TRBJ1-2. The specimen was blood T cells: a sorted CD56 or NKG2C T cell subset, CD4+ or CD8+ T cells, or bulk PBMC T cells (not recorded which). The sequence was collected from a man younger than 35 in good health. The CDR3: CSARATGRAGDYGYTF.